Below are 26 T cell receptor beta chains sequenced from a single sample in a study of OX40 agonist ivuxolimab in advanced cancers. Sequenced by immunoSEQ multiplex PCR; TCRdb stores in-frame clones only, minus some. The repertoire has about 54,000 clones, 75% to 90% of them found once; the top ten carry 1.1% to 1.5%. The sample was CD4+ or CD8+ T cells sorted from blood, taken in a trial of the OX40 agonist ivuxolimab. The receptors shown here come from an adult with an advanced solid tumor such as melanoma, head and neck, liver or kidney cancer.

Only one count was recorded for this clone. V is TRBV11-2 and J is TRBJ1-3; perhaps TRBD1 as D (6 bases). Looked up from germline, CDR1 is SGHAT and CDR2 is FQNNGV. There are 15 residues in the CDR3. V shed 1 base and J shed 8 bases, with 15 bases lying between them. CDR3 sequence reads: CASSLAGGGLDTIYF. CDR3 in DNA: TGTGCCAGCAGCTTAGCAGGCGGGGGCCTCGACACCATATATTTT.

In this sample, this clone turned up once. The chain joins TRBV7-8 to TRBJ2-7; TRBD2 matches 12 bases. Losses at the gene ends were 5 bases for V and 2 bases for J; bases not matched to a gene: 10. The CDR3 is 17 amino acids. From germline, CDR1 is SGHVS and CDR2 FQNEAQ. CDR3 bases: TGTGCCAGCAGCACATCTAGCGGGAGGGCCTCCCCCTACGAGCAGTACTTC. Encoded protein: CASSTSSGRASPYEQYF.

CDR3 in amino acids: CASSLAGAQGKLFF. The CDR3 nucleotides read TGTGCCAGCAGCTTGGCCGGCGCTCAAGGAAAACTGTTTTTT. The chain recombines TRBV5-6 with TRBJ1-4, with D uncertain. V was clipped by 0 bases and J by 10 bases, with 13 bases between them. Germline V gene sequence: CDR1 SGHDT, CDR2 YYEEEE. This CDR3 has 14 amino acids.

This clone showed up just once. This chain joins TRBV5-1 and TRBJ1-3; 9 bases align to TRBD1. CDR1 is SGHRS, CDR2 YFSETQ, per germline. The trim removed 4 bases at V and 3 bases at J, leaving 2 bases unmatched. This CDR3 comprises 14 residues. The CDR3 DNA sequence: TGCGCCAGCAGCCGACAGGGGGGTGGAAACACCATATATTTT. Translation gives CASSRQGGGNTIYF.

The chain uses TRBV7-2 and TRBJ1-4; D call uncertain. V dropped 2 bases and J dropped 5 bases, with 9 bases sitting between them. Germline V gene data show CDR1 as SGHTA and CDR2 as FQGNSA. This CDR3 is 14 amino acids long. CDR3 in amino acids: CASSLRRQNEKLFF. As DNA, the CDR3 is TGTGCCAGCAGCTTACGGAGACAAAATGAAAAACTGTTTTTT.

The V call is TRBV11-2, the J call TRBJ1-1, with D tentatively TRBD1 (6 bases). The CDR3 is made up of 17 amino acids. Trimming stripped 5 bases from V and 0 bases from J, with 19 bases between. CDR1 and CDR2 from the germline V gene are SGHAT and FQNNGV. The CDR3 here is CASSPATGDTMNTEAFF. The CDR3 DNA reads TGTGCCAGCAGCCCTGCGACAGGCGATACTATGAACACTGAAGCTTTCTTT.

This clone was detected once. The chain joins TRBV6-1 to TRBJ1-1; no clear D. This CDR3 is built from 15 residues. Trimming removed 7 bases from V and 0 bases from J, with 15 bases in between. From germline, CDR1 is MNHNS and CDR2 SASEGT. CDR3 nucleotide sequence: TGTGCCAGCATGGAGGGCTTGTCAGTGAACACTGAAGCTTTCTTT. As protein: CASMEGLSVNTEAFF.

CDR3 bases: TGTGCCAGCAGCTTAGGCGCTAGCGGAGGGCAAGAGACCCAGTACTTC. It specifies CASSLGASGGQETQYF. The J gene is TRBJ2-5, the V gene TRBV7-2, with TRBD2 matching 7 bases. The CDR3 totals 16 residues. Losses at the gene ends were 1 base for V and 2 bases for J; bases not matched to a gene: 7. The germline V gene has CDR1 SGHTA and CDR2 FQGNSA.

CDR3 residues: CASSTPWLNYGYTF. The CDR3 DNA is TGTGCCAGCAGCACTCCTTGGCTTAACTATGGCTACACCTTC. The chain links TRBV11-2 to TRBJ1-2; the D is unclear. Germline-derived CDR1 and CDR2 are SGHAT and FQNNGV. CDR3 length: 14 residues. V dropped 5 bases and J dropped 1 base, with 11 bases sitting between them.

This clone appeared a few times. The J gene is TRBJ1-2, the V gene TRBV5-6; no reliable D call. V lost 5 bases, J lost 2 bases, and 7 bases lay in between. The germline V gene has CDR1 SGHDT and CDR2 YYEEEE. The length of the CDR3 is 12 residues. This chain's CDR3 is CASSYMNYGYTF. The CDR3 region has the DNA TGTGCCAGCAGTTATATGAACTATGGCTACACCTTC.

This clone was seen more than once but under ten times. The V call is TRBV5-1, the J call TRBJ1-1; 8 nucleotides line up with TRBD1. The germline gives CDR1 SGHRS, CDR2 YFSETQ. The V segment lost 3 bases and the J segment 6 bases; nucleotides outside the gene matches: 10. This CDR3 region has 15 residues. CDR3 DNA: TGCGCCAGCAGCTCAAATATGTTACAGGGGGCTGAAGCTTTCTTT. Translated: CASSSNMLQGAEAFF.

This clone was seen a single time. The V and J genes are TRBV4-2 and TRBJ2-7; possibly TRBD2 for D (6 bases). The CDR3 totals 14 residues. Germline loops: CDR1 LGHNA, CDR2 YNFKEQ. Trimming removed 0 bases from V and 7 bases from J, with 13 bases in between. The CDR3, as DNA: TGTGCCAGCAGCCAAGATAATATACGGGGGGAGCAGTACTTC. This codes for CASSQDNIRGEQYF.

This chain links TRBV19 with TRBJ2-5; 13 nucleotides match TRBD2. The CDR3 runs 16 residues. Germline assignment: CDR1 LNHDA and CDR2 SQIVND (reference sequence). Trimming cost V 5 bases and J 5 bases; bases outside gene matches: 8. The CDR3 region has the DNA TGTGCCAGTAGTTCCGGACTAGCGGGAGATTGGGAGACCCAGTACTTC. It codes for CASSSGLAGDWETQYF.

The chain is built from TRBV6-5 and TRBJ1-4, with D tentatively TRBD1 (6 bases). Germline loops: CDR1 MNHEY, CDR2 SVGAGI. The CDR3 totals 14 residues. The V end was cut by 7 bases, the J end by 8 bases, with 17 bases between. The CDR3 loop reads CASKPGQLREKLFF. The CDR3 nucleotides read TGTGCCAGCAAACCGGGACAATTAAGGGAAAAACTGTTTTTT.

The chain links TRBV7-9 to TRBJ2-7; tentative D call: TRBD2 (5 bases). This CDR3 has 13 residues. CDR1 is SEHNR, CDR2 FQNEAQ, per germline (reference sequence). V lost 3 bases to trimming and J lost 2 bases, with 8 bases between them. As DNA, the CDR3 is TGTGCCAGCAGCTTGGACGGGACCTACGAGCAGTACTTC. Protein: CASSLDGTYEQYF.

This CDR3 is CASSDEGGGTNEQFF. CDR3 coding DNA: TGTGCCAGCAGTGACGAGGGCGGGGGGACCAATGAGCAGTTCTTC. The chain uses TRBV2 and TRBJ2-1, with 8 nucleotides matching TRBD2. The CDR3 has 15 amino acids. J lost 6 bases, V lost 3 bases, and 7 bases had no gene match. Germline CDR1 SNHLY, CDR2 FYNNEI.

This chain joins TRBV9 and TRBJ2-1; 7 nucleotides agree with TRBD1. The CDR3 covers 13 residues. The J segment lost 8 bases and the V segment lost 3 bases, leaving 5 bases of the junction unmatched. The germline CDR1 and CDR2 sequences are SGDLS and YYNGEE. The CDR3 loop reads CASSGHRGDEQFF. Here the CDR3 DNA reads TGTGCCAGCAGCGGACACAGGGGAGATGAGCAGTTCTTC.

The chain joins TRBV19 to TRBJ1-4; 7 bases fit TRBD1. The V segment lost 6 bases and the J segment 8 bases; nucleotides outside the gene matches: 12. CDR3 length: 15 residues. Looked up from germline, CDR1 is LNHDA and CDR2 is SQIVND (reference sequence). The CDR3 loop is CASRPYRGGKEKLFF. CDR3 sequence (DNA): TGTGCCAGTAGGCCGTACAGGGGAGGAAAGGAAAAACTGTTTTTT.

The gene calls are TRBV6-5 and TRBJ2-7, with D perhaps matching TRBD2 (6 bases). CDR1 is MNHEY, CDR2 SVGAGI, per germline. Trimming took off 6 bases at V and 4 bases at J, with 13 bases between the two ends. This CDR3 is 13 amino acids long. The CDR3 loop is CASRPEGRYEQYF. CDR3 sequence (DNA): TGTGCCAGCAGGCCGGAGGGTAGGTACGAGCAGTACTTC.

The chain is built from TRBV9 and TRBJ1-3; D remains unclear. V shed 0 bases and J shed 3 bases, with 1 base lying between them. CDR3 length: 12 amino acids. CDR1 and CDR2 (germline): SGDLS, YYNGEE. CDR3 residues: CASSVDGNTIYF. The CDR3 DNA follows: TGTGCCAGCAGCGTAGATGGAAACACCATATATTTT.

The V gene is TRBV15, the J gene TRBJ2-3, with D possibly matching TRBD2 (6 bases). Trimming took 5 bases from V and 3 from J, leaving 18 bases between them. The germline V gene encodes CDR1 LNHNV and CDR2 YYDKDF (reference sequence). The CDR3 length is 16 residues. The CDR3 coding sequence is TGTGCCACCAGCCGAACTAGACGGGGGTTAACAGATACGCAGTATTTT. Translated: CATSRTRRGLTDTQYF. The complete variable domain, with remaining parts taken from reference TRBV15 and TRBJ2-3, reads DAMVIQNPRYQVTQFGKPVTLSCSQTLNHNVMYWYQQKSSQAPKLLFHYYDKDFNNEADTPDNFQSRRPNTSFCFLDIRSPGLGDTAMYLCATSRTRRGLTDTQYFGPGTRLTVL.

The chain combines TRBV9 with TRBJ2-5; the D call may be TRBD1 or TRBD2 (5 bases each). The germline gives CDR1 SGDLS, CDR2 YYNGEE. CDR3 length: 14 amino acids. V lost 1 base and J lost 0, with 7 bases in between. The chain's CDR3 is CASSVMGDQETQYF. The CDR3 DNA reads TGTGCCAGCAGCGTAATGGGGGACCAAGAGACCCAGTACTTC.

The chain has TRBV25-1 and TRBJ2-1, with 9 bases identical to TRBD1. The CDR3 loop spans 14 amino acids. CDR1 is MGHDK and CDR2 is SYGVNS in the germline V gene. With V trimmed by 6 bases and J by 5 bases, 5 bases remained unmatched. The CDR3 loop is CASRGGQGNNEQFF. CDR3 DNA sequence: TGTGCCAGCAGGGGGGGACAGGGTAACAATGAGCAGTTCTTC. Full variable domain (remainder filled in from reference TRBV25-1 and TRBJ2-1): EADIYQTPRYLVIGTGKKITLECSQTMGHDKMYWYQQDPGMELHLIHYSYGVNSTEKGDLSSESTVSRIRTEHFPLTLESARPSHTSQYLCASRGGQGNNEQFFGPGTRLTVL.

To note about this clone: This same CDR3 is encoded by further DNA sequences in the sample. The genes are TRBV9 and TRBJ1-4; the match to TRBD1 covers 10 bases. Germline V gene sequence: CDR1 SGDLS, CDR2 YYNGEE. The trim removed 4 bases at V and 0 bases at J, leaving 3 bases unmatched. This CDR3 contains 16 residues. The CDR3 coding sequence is TGTGCCAGCAGCCTAGGACAGGGGGCAACTAATGAAAAACTGTTTTTT. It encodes CASSLGQGATNEKLFF.

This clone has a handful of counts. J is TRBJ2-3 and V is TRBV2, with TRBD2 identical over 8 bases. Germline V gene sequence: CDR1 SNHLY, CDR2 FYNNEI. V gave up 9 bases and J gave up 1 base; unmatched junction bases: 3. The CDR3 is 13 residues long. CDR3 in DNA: TGTGCCAGTCAGCGGGGGCGCACAGATACGCAGTATTTT. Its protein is CASQRGRTDTQYF.

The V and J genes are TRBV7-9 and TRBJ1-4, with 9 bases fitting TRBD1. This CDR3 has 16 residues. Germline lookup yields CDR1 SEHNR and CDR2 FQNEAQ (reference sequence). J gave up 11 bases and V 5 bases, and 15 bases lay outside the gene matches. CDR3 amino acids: CASSPSPGTGYSKLFF. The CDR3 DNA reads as TGTGCCAGCAGCCCAAGCCCCGGGACAGGGTATTCGAAACTGTTTTTT.